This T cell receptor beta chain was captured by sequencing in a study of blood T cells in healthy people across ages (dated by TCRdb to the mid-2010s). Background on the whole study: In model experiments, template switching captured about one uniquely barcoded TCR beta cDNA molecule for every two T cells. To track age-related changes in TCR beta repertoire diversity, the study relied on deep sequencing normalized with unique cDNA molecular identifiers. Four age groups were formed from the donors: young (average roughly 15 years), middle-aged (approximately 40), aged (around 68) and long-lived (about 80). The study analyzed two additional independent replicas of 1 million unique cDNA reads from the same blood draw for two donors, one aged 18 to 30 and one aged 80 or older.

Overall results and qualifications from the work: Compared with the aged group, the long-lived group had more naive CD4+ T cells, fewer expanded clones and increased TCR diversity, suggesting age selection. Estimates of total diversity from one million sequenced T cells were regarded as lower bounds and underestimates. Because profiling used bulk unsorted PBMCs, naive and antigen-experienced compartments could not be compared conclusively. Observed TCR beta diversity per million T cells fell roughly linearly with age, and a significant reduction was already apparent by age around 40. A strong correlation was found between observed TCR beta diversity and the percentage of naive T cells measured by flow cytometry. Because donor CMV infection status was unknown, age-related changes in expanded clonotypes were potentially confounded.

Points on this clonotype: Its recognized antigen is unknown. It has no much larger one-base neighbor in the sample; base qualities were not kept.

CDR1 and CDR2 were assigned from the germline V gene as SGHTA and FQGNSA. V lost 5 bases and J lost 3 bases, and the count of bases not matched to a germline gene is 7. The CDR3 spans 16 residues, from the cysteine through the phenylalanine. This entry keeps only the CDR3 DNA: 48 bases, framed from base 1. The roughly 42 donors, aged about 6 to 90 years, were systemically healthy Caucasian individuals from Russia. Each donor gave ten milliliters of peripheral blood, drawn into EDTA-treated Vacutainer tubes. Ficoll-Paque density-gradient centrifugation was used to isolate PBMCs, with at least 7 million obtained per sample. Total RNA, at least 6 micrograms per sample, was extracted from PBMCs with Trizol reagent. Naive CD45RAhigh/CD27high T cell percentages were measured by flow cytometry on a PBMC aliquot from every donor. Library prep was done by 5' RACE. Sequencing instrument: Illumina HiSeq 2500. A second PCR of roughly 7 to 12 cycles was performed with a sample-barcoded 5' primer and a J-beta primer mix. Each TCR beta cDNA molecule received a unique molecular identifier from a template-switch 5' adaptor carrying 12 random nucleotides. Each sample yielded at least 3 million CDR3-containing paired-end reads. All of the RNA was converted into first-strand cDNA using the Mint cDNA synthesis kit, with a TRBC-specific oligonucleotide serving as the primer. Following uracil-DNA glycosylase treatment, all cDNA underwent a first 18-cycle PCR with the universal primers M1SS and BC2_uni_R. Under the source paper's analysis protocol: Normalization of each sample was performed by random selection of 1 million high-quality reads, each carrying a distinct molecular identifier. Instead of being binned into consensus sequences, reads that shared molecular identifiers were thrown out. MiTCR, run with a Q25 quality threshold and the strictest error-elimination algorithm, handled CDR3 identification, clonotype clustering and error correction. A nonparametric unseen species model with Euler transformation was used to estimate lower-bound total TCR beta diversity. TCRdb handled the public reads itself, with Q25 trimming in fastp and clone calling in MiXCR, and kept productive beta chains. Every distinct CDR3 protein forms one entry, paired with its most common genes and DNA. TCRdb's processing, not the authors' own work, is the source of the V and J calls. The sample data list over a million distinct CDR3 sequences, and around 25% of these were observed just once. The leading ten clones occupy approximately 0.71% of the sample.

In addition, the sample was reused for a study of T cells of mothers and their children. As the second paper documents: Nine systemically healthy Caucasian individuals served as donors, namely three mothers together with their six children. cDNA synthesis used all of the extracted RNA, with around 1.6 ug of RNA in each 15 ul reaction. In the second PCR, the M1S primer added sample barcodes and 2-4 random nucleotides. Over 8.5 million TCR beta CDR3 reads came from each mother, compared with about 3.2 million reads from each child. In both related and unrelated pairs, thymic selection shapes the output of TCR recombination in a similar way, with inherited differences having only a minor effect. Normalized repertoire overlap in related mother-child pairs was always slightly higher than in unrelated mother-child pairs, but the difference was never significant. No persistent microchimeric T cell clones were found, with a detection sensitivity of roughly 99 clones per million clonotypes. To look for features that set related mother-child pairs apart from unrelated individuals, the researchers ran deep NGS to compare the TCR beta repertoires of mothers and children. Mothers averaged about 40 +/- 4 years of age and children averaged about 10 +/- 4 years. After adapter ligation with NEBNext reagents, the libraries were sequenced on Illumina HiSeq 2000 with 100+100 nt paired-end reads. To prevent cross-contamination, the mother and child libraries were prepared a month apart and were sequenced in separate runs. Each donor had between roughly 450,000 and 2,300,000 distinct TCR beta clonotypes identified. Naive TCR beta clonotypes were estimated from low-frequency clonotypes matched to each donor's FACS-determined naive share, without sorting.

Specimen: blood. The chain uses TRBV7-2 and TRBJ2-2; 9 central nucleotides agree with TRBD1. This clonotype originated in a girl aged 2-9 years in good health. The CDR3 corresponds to CASSQRQGVDTGELFF. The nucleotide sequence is TGTGCCAGCAGCCAAAGACAGGGGGTTGACACCGGGGAGCTGTTTTTT.